This TCR beta chain comes out of a study of tumour-infiltrating T cells in Burkitt lymphoma. Study context: The Burkitt lymphoma cohort spanned all epidemiological subtypes. Productive clonality predicted overall and progression-free survival.

Using immunoSEQ multiplex PCR, the repertoire was profiled, and TCRdb retains in-frame clones only, with some absent. Here the sample spans around 48,000 clones, around 29% being singletons. Germline lookup yields CDR1 SGHRS and CDR2 YFSETQ. There are 14 residues in the CDR3. Trimming cost V 1 base and J 7 bases, with 15 bases left between them. Regarding the study as a whole: Several public clonotypes recurred in numerous Burkitt lymphoma patients.

Turning to this clone: Its antigen remains unknown.

The material sequenced was tumor tissue. The receptor's source is a human donor with Burkitt lymphoma. This chain connects TRBV5-1 to TRBJ2-7; D unresolved. The CDR3, as DNA: TGCGCCAGCAGCTTGCAGCCCCTAGAAGGGGAGCAGTACTTC. It yields the protein CASSLQPLEGEQYF.